The following is a T cell receptor beta chain sequence with its context. The CDR3 runs to 14 residues. The ends were cut back, 3 bases at V and 2 bases at J, with 8 bases in the middle. In germline, CDR1 is SNHLY, CDR2 FYNNEI. The data were obtained in a study of control samples from healthy donors and cancer patients. The repertoire was sequenced with immunoSEQ multiplex PCR; TCRdb's copy has only in-frame clones and lacks some. The table shows around 160,000 clones, with 93% occurring only once. This chain uses TRBV2 with TRBJ1-3; D call uncertain. The TCR originated in a man between 18 and 35 years old in good health. The sequencing sample was made of blood. DNA of the CDR3: TGTGCCAGCAGTGAGAAAGTTCCTGGAAACACCATATATTTT. Protein: CASSEKVPGNTIYF.